This entry lists 23 T cell receptor beta chains sequenced from one sample in a study of cytomegalovirus exposure and HLA in healthy donors. The table came from immunoSEQ multiplex PCR; TCRdb's copy has only in-frame clones and leaves some out. The table includes 220,000 or so clones, less than 90% detected once. The source material was PBMCs. These receptors all stem from a woman aged 18-29 years in good health and CMV-seronegative.

This clone was observed a handful of times. This sequence joins TRBV6-5 and TRBJ1-2; 7 bases are shared with TRBD1. The V segment lost 5 bases and the J segment 6 bases; nucleotides outside the gene matches: 9. This CDR3 is built from 14 residues. The germline V gene has CDR1 MNHEY and CDR2 SVGAGI. CDR3 loop: CASSPTGTVNGYTF. CDR3 DNA sequence: TGTGCCAGCAGTCCCACCGGGACAGTCAATGGCTACACCTTC.

V is TRBV5-6 and J is TRBJ1-2, with 7 bases aligning to TRBD1. The CDR3 has 14 residues. CDR1 and CDR2 (germline): SGHDT, YYEEEE. V was clipped by 6 bases and J by 5 bases; unmatched bases: 10. The DNA of the CDR3 is TGTGCCAGCACCACGGACAGGTCTTCTTATGGCTACACCTTC. It encodes CASTTDRSSYGYTF.

This chain joins TRBV6-1 and TRBJ2-2; TRBD2 is a possible D gene (6 bases). CDR3 size: 14 residues. CDR1 is MNHNS, CDR2 SASEGT, per germline. Trimming shortened V by 6 bases and J by 6 bases, and 14 bases separated the two germline ends. The CDR3 region has the DNA TGTGCCAGCAGCCCCCGGAGGGACCCCGGGGAGCTGTTTTTT. As protein: CASSPRRDPGELFF.

This clone was seen a few times. J is TRBJ1-6 and V is TRBV4-1; no clear D gene. CDR1 is MGHRA, CDR2 YSYEKL, per germline. The CDR3 totals 13 residues. V was cut by 3 bases and J by 17 bases, with 17 bases left in between. CDR3 sequence reads: CASSQSTGSGVHF. In DNA form, the CDR3 reads TGCGCCAGCAGCCAGTCAACCGGGAGCGGCGTCCACTTT.

This chain links TRBV4-2 with TRBJ1-4; D gene unclear. The CDR3 is 12 amino acids. V was trimmed by 4 bases and J by 8 bases, leaving 8 bases between them. CDR1 and CDR2 (germline): LGHNA, YNFKEQ. The CDR3 bases are TGTGCCAGCAGCCGCGGGGAGGAAAAACTGTTTTTT. Amino acids: CASSRGEEKLFF.

The chain employs TRBV6-1 and TRBJ1-2; D unresolved. V was cut by 3 bases and J by 5 bases, with 10 bases left in between. The CDR3 sequence is 13 residues long. In germline, CDR1 is MNHNS, CDR2 SASEGT. The CDR3 nucleotides are TGTGCCAGCAGTGAGGCCCCGACGTATGGCTACACCTTC. It translates to CASSEAPTYGYTF.

This clone was seen only once. V gene TRBV4-1 combines with J gene TRBJ2-7; the match to TRBD2 covers 7 bases. This CDR3 is 17 amino acids long. The junction had 16 bases not matched to a gene; V was cut back by 1 base and J by 7 bases. Germline assignment: CDR1 MGHRA and CDR2 YSYEKL. CDR3 sequence reads: CASSQAAPKAGPLEQYF. CDR3 in DNA: TGCGCCAGCAGCCAAGCCGCGCCCAAAGCGGGGCCTCTTGAGCAGTACTTC.

Remarks on this clone: The identical CDR3 is also encoded by other nucleotide sequences in the sample. The rearrangement joins TRBV18 to TRBJ2-7; D might be TRBD1 or TRBD2, each matching 5 bases. The germline CDR1 and CDR2 sequences are KGHSH and LQKENI. The CDR3 has 14 residues. The V and J ends lost 1 base and 0 bases respectively, with 7 bases between them. This CDR3 is CASSPQGSSYEQYF. The CDR3 DNA sequence: TGTGCCAGCTCACCACAGGGGAGCTCCTACGAGCAGTACTTC.

The chain has TRBV7-9 and TRBJ2-1; D not resolved. The CDR3 runs 13 residues. V gave up 4 bases and J gave up 6 bases, with 10 bases separating them. Germline loops: CDR1 SEHNR, CDR2 FQNEAQ (reference sequence). CDR3 sequence reads: CASSSDLRNEQFF. CDR3 in DNA: TGTGCCAGCAGCTCCGACCTACGCAATGAGCAGTTCTTC.

The chain links TRBV2 to TRBJ1-5; no clear D. In germline, CDR1 is SNHLY, CDR2 FYNNEI. This CDR3 region has 14 residues. Trimming removed 7 bases from V and 10 bases from J, with 20 bases in between. Here the CDR3 reads CASKWEGSPLPQHF. For the CDR3, the DNA is TGTGCCAGCAAATGGGAAGGGTCTCCCCTACCCCAGCATTTT.

The V and J genes are TRBV6-4 and TRBJ1-1; a weak D match, TRBD1 (6 bases). Trimming pared 3 bases from V and 1 base from J, leaving 6 bases between. Germline V CDR1 and CDR2: MRHNA, SNTAGT. CDR3 length: 13 amino acids. The CDR3 coding sequence is TGTGCCAGCAGTGAACAGGGGAACACTGAAGCTTTCTTT. Translating it yields CASSEQGNTEAFF.

The V and J genes are TRBV29-1 and TRBJ1-2; 9 nucleotides match TRBD1. Looked up from germline, CDR1 is SQVTM and CDR2 is ANQGSEA. V shed 4 bases, J shed 6 bases, and the junction held 0 bases outside the gene matches. The CDR3 extends over 11 amino acids. CDR3 sequence (DNA): TGCAGCGTTGGACAGGGGGATGGCTACACCTTC. This gives the protein CSVGQGDGYTF.

The V call is TRBV4-1, the J call TRBJ2-4, with D unclear. This CDR3 comprises 12 residues. From germline, CDR1 is MGHRA and CDR2 YSYEKL. Trimming cost V 0 bases and J 5 bases, with 2 bases left between them. The CDR3 DNA is TGCGCCAGCAGCCAAGATGAAAACATTCAGTACTTC. This sequence encodes CASSQDENIQYF.

V usage is TRBV4-2 and J usage is TRBJ2-7; 9 nucleotides line up with TRBD1. Per germline, CDR1 LGHNA and CDR2 YNFKEQ. The CDR3 is 14 amino acids. With V trimmed by 6 bases and J by 5 bases, 8 bases remained unmatched. DNA for the CDR3: TGTGCCAGCAGTTCTACAGGGGGCGATCACGAGCAGTACTTC. Residues: CASSSTGGDHEQYF.

V and J are TRBV6-1 and TRBJ1-2, with 7 bases matching TRBD1. This CDR3 comprises 16 residues. Unmatched junction bases numbered 10, after V lost 3 bases and J lost 3 bases. CDR1 is MNHNS, CDR2 SASEGT, per germline. The CDR3 coding sequence is TGTGCCAGCAGTGATCCTGGACAGGCCAAATACTATGGCTACACCTTC. It is translated as CASSDPGQAKYYGYTF.

The CDR3 is CATGTSGTGELFF. The CDR3 nucleotides read TGTGCCACCGGGACTAGCGGGACCGGGGAGCTGTTTTTT. The chain carries TRBV28 and TRBJ2-2; 12 bases are shared with TRBD2. Germline trimming cut 10 bases from V and 5 bases from J; bases unmatched to any gene: 2. The CDR3 sequence is 13 residues long. The germline V gene encodes CDR1 MDHEN and CDR2 SYDVKM.

The chain has TRBV7-8 and TRBJ2-1; TRBD1 aligns across 9 bases. Trimming took 2 bases from V and 7 from J; bases not matched to a gene: 9. The CDR3 covers 16 residues. In germline, CDR1 is SGHVS, CDR2 FQNEAQ. CDR3 amino acids: CASSLKTGGLYNEQFF. The CDR3 DNA is TGTGCCAGCAGCTTAAAGACAGGGGGTTTATATAATGAGCAGTTCTTC.

The rearrangement links TRBV27 to TRBJ1-2; 8 bases are a match to TRBD1. The CDR3 is 14 residues long. Trimming at V came to 5 bases and at J to 2 bases, leaving 4 bases not matched to a gene. Germline CDR1 reads MNHEY; CDR2 reads SMNVEV (reference sequence). CDR3 sequence reads: CASSRTGLNYGYTF. The CDR3 region has the DNA TGTGCCAGCAGTAGGACAGGGCTGAACTATGGCTACACCTTC.

This chain joins TRBV6-5 and TRBJ2-7; 8 nucleotides line up with TRBD1. CDR1 is MNHEY, CDR2 SVGAGI, per germline. The CDR3 consists of 13 residues. Trimming at V came to 7 bases and at J to 3 bases, leaving 5 bases not matched to a gene. The CDR3 protein is CASTRGQGYEQYF. The CDR3 bases are TGTGCCAGCACCCGCGGACAGGGCTACGAGCAGTACTTC.

V usage is TRBV19 and J usage is TRBJ2-7; D unresolved. This CDR3 comprises 13 residues. V lost 5 bases, J lost 3 bases, and 11 bases lay in between. Looked up from germline, CDR1 is LNHDA and CDR2 is SQIVND (reference sequence). CDR3 coding DNA: TGTGCCAGTAGTGCCATAGATAGCTACGAGCAGTACTTC. Its protein product is CASSAIDSYEQYF.

CDR3 residues: CASSSGGAAEKLFF. Written as DNA, the CDR3 is TGTGCCAGCAGCTCAGGGGGGGCGGCTGAAAAACTGTTTTTT. V gene TRBV27 combines with J gene TRBJ1-4; 7 bases fit TRBD1. The CDR3 covers 14 residues. Germline assignment: CDR1 MNHEY and CDR2 SMNVEV (reference sequence). V shed 6 bases and J 7 bases; nucleotides not matched to a gene: 8.

V usage is TRBV27 and J usage is TRBJ1-2; 7 bases are shared with TRBD1. V lost 4 bases to trimming and J lost 6 bases; unmatched junction nucleotides: 2. The CDR3 sequence is 12 residues long. From germline, CDR1 is MNHEY and CDR2 SMNVEV (reference sequence). The CDR3 protein is CASSSGGHGYTF. The CDR3 DNA reads as TGTGCCAGCAGTTCAGGGGGGCATGGCTACACCTTC.

The chain is built from TRBV30 and TRBJ2-5, with D perhaps TRBD2 (7 bases). The germline V gene has CDR1 GTSNPN and CDR2 SVGIG (reference sequence). V was pared by 0 bases and J by 5 bases, with 16 bases between. The CDR3 is 15 residues long. The CDR3 spells CAWSVGLGGVETQYF. The CDR3 DNA sequence: TGTGCCTGGAGTGTAGGCCTAGGGGGGGTGGAGACCCAGTACTTC.